A single sample is the source of the 7 T cell receptor beta chains below, sequenced in a study of CD4 T cells in relation to SARS-CoV-2 and coronaviruses. No antigen is known for these receptors. The assay was immunoSEQ multiplex PCR, and TCRdb's table has in-frame clones only and misses some. This sample carries about 24,000 clones, about 75% of them seen once, and the ten largest clones take around 12%. Before the COVID-19 pandemic, during about 2011-2019, CD4+ T cells were taken from unexposed donors. The cells were cultured for about ten days before CD4+ T cells were isolated. The sequencing input was CD4+ T cells from PBMCs, cultured in vitro. These receptors all stem from a human donor in good health.

The chain links TRBV11-2 to TRBJ1-2; a weak D match, TRBD1 (6 bases). CDR1 is SGHAT and CDR2 is FQNNGV in the germline V gene. The CDR3 has 13 residues. Trimming pared 4 bases from V and 4 bases from J, leaving 10 bases between. CDR3 sequence (DNA): TGTGCCAGCAGCTCCGGGACAATCTATGGCTACACCTTC. It yields the protein CASSSGTIYGYTF. The full variable domain, its missing parts supplied by reference TRBV11-2 and TRBJ1-2, is EAGVAQSPRYKIIEKRQSVAFWCNPISGHATLYWYQQILGQGPKLLIQFQNNGVVDDSQLPKDRFSAERLKGVDSTLKIQPAKLEDSAVYLCASSSGTIYGYTFGSGTRLTVV.

The chain employs TRBV7-9 and TRBJ2-6; D call uncertain. V was pared by 0 bases and J by 4 bases, with 16 bases between. Germline V gene lookup returns CDR1 SEHNR and CDR2 FQNEAQ (reference sequence). The CDR3 runs to 18 residues. The CDR3 here is CASSLARQVGLGANVLTF. The CDR3 DNA follows: TGTGCCAGCAGCTTAGCGCGCCAGGTGGGGTTAGGGGCCAACGTCCTGACTTTC.

The rearrangement joins TRBV5-1 to TRBJ2-5; D unclear. The V gene's germline CDR1 is SGHRS and CDR2 YFSETQ. V was shortened by 0 bases and J by 1 base, with 10 bases between the two germline ends. The CDR3 extends over 15 amino acids. The CDR3: CASSLVGRSQETQYF. The CDR3 DNA sequence: TGCGCCAGCAGCTTGGTAGGGCGGTCCCAAGAGACCCAGTACTTC. Supplemented by reference TRBV5-1 and TRBJ2-5, the full variable domain reads KAGVTQTPRYLIKTRGQQVTLSCSPISGHRSVSWYQQTPGQGLQFLFEYFSETQRNKGNFPGRFSGRQFSNSRSEMNVSTLELGDSALYLCASSLVGRSQETQYFGPGTRLLVL.

The V and J genes are TRBV18 and TRBJ2-1; tentative D call: TRBD1 (6 bases). Germline V gene lookup returns CDR1 KGHSH and CDR2 LQKENI. The CDR3 is 15 amino acids. Trimming took off 4 bases at V and 3 bases at J, with 13 bases between the two ends. The CDR3 DNA reads as TGTGCCAGCTCACTTAACCGGGACAACTACAATGAGCAGTTCTTC. This gives the protein CASSLNRDNYNEQFF. Filled out from reference TRBV18 and TRBJ2-1, the complete variable domain reads NAGVMQNPRHLVRRRGQEARLRCSPMKGHSHVYWYRQLPEEGLKFMVYLQKENIIDESGMPKERFSAEFPKEGPSILRIQQVVRGDSAAYFCASSLNRDNYNEQFFGPGTRLTVL.

This clone was recorded once. The V and J genes are TRBV7-3 and TRBJ1-5, with 7 nucleotides matching TRBD1. The CDR3 runs to 15 residues. V lost 5 bases and J lost 4; bases outside the gene matches: 8. From germline, CDR1 is SGHTA and CDR2 FQGTGA. The CDR3: CASSLQGGTNQPQHF. CDR3 sequence (DNA): TGTGCCAGCAGCCTCCAGGGGGGGACAAATCAGCCCCAGCATTTT. Full variable domain (remainder filled in from reference TRBV7-3 and TRBJ1-5): GAGVSQTPSNKVTEKGKYVELRCDPISGHTALYWYRQSLGQGPEFLIYFQGTGAADDSGLPNDRFFAVRPEGSVSTLKIQRTERGDSAVYLCASSLQGGTNQPQHFGDGTRLSIL.

V is TRBV30 and J is TRBJ2-7; TRBD1 matches at 7 bases. CDR3 length: 16 amino acids. The J segment lost 9 bases and the V segment lost 0 bases, leaving 17 bases of the junction unmatched. From germline, CDR1 is GTSNPN and CDR2 SVGIG (reference sequence). CDR3 nucleotides: TGTGCCTGGAGTGTTAACAGGGGCGCGACTCGCAATGCGCAGTACTTC. Amino acids: CAWSVNRGATRNAQYF.

The chain couples TRBV28 to TRBJ1-4; TRBD1 is a possible D gene (5 bases). There are 16 residues in the CDR3. Trimming took off 0 bases at V and 1 base at J, with 9 bases between the two ends. Germline-derived CDR1 and CDR2 are MDHEN and SYDVKM. The CDR3 reads CASSLWQGGTNEKLFF. Written as DNA, the CDR3 is TGTGCCAGCAGTTTATGGCAGGGTGGAACTAATGAAAAACTGTTTTTT.